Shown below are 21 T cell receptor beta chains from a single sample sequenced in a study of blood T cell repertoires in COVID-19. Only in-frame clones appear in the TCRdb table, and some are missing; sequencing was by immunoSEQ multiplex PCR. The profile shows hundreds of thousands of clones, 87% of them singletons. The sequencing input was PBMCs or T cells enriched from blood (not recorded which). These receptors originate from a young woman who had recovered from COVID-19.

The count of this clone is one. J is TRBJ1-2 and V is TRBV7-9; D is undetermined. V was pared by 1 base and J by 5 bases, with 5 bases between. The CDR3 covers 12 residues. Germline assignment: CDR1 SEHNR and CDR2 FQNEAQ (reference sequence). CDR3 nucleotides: TGTGCCAGCAGCTTAGACCGGTATGGCTACACCTTC. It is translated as CASSLDRYGYTF.

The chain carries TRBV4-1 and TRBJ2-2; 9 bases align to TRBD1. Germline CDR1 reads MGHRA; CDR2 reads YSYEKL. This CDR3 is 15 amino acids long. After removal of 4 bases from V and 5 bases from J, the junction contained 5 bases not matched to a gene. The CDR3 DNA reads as TGCGCCAGCAGCCGGGACAGGGTAGGGACCGGGGAGCTGTTTTTT. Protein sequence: CASSRDRVGTGELFF.

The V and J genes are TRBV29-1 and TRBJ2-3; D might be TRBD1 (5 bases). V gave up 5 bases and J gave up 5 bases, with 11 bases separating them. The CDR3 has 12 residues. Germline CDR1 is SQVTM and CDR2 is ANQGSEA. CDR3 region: CSVKTDGDTQYF. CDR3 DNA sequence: TGCAGCGTTAAGACAGATGGAGATACGCAGTATTTT.

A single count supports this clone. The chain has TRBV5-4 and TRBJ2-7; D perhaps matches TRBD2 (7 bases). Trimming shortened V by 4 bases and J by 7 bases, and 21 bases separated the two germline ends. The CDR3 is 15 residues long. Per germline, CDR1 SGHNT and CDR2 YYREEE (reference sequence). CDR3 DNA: TGTGCCAGCAGCATTCAGGGACCGGGGAGGGGGGAGCAGTACTTC. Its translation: CASSIQGPGRGEQYF.

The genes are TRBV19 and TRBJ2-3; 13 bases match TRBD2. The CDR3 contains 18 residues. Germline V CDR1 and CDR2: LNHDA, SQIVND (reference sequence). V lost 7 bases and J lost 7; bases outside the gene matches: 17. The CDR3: CASNPWTSGGRSGNTQYF. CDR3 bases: TGTGCCAGTAACCCATGGACTAGCGGGGGCCGTAGCGGAAATACGCAGTATTTT.

The CDR3 coding sequence is TGCAGCGTGGAGCGGGGACAGGGCCTTGGCTACACCTTC. This gives the protein CSVERGQGLGYTF. The chain couples TRBV29-1 to TRBJ1-2; 9 bases agree with TRBD1. V dropped 6 bases and J dropped 7; count of bases not matched to a gene: 9. The CDR3 sequence is 13 residues long. Germline V gene data show CDR1 as SQVTM and CDR2 as ANQGSEA.

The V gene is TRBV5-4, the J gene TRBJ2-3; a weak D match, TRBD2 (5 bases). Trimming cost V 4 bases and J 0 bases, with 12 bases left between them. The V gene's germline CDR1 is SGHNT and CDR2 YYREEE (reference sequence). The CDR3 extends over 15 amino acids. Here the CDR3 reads CASSAVGGSTDTQYF. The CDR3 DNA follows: TGTGCCAGCAGCGCCGTGGGCGGGAGCACAGATACGCAGTATTTT.

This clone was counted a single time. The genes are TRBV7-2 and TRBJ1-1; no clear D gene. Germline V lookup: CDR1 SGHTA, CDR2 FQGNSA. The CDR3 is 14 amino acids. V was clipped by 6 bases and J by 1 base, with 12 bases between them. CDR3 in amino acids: CASSLRRSNTEAFF. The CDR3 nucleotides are TGTGCCAGCAGTCTCCGCAGGTCGAACACTGAAGCTTTCTTT. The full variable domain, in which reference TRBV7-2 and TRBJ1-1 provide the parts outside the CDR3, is GAGVSQSPSNKVTEKGKDVELRCDPISGHTALYWYRQSLGQGLEFLIYFQGNSAPDKSGLPSDRFSAERTGGSVSTLTIQRTQQEDSAVYLCASSLRRSNTEAFFGQGTRLTVV.

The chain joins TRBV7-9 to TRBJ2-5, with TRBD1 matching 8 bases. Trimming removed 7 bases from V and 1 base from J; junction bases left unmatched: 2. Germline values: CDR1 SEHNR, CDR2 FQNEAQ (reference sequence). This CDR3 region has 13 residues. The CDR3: CASTGTGQETQYF. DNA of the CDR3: TGTGCCAGCACCGGGACAGGCCAAGAGACCCAGTACTTC. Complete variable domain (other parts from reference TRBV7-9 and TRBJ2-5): DTGVSQNPRHKITKRGQNVTFRCDPISEHNRLYWYRQTLGQGPEFLTYFQNEAQLEKSRLLSDRFSAERPKGSFSTLEIQRTEQGDSAMYLCASTGTGQETQYFGPGTRLLVL.

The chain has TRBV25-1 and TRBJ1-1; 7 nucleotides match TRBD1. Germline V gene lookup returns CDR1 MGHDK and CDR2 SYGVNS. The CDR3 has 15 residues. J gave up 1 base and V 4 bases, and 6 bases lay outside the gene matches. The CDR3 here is CASSAPPGGNTEAFF. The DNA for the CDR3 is TGTGCCAGCAGTGCACCCCCAGGGGGGAACACTGAAGCTTTCTTT. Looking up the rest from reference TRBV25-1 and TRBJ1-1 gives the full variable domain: EADIYQTPRYLVIGTGKKITLECSQTMGHDKMYWYQQDPGMELHLIHYSYGVNSTEKGDLSSESTVSRIRTEHFPLTLESARPSHTSQYLCASSAPPGGNTEAFFGQGTRLTVV.

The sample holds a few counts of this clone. The CDR3 loop reads CAISGAGNQETQYF. DNA for the CDR3: TGTGCCATCAGTGGAGCGGGCAACCAAGAGACCCAGTACTTC. The V gene is TRBV10-3, the J gene TRBJ2-5; D may be TRBD2 (6 bases). The CDR3 is 14 residues long. Trimming cost V 4 bases and J 0 bases, with 9 bases left between them. Per germline, CDR1 ENHRY and CDR2 SYGVKD.

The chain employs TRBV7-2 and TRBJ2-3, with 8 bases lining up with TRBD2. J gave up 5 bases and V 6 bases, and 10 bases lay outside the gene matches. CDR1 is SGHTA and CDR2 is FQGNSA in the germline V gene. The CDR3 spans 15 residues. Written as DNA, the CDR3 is TGTGCCAGCAGTTCGATAGCGGGGAGGGTAGATACGCAGTATTTT. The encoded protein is CASSSIAGRVDTQYF.

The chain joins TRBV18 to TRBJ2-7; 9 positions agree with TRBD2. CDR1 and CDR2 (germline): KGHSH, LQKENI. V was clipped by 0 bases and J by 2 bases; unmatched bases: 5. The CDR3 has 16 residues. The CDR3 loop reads CASSPPGTSLPYEQYF. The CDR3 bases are TGTGCCAGCTCACCACCGGGGACTAGCTTACCCTACGAGCAGTACTTC.

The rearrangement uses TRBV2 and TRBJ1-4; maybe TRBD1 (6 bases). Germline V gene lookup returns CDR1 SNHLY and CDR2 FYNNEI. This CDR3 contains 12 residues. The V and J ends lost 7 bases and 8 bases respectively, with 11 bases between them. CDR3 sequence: CASTGRGEKLFF. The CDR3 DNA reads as TGTGCCAGCACCGGGAGGGGGGAAAAACTGTTTTTT.

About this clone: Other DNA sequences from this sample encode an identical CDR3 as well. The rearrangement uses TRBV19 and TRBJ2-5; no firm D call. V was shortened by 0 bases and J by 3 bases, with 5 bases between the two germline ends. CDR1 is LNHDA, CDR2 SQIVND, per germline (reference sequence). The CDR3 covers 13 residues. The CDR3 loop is CASSIDSEETQYF. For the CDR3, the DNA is TGTGCCAGTAGTATAGATTCGGAAGAGACCCAGTACTTC.

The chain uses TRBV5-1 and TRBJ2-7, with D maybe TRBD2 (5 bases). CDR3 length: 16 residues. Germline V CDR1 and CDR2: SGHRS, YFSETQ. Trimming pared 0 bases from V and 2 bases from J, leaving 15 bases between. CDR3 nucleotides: TGCGCCAGCAGCTTGGCGGGATCCTCGACTACCTACGAGCAGTACTTC. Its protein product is CASSLAGSSTTYEQYF.

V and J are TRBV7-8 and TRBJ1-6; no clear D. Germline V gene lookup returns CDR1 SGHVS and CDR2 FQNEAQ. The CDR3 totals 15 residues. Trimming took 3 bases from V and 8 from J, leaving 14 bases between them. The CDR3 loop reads CASSFDLTADSPLHF. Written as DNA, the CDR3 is TGTGCCAGCAGCTTTGATCTGACTGCAGATTCACCCCTCCACTTT.

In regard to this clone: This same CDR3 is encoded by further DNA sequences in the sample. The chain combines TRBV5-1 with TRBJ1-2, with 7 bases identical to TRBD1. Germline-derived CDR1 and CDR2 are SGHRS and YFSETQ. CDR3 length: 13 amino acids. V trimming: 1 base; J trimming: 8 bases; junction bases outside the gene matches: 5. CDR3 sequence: CASSLTGEDGYTF. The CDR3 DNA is TGCGCCAGCAGCTTGACAGGGGAGGACGGCTACACCTTC. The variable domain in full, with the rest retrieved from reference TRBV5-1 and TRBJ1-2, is KAGVTQTPRYLIKTRGQQVTLSCSPISGHRSVSWYQQTPGQGLQFLFEYFSETQRNKGNFPGRFSGRQFSNSRSEMNVSTLELGDSALYLCASSLTGEDGYTFGSGTRLTVV.

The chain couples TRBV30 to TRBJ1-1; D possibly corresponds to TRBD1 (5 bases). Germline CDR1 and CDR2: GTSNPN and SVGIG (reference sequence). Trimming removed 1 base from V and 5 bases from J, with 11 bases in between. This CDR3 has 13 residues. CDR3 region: CAWSEAGITEAFF. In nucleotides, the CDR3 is TGTGCCTGGAGTGAGGCAGGGATAACTGAAGCTTTCTTT.

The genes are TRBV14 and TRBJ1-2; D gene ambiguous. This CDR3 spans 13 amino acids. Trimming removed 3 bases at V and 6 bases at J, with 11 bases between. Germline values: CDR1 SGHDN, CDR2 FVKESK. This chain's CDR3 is CASSQSGRNGYTF. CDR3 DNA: TGTGCCAGCAGCCAGTCAGGCAGGAATGGCTACACCTTC.

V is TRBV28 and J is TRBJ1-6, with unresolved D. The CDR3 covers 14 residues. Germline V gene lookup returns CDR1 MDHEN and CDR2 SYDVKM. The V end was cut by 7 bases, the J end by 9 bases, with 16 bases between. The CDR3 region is CASTLAGGGSPLHF. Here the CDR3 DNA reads TGTGCCAGCACCCTCGCGGGAGGTGGTTCACCCCTCCACTTT. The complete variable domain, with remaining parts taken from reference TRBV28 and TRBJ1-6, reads DVKVTQSSRYLVKRTGEKVFLECVQDMDHENMFWYRQDPGLGLRLIYFSYDVKMKEKGDIPEGYSVSREKKERFSLILESASTNQTSMYLCASTLAGGGSPLHFGNGTRLTVT.